Listed here are 31 T cell receptor beta chains from one sample, sequenced in a study of regulatory T cells in long-lasting Graves disease. Libraries of TCR beta came from iRepertoire HTBI primers plus Arm-PCR of CDR3 regions. TCRdb redid the calling of the multiplex PCR reads with MiXCR, one entry per CDR3 protein. The data hold approximately 440,000 distinct CDR3 sequences, with roughly 15% observed a single time. Time point indicated: newly diagnosed GD, antithyroid drugs for less than 3 months. The TCR library was prepared using RNA isolated from PBMCs. These data are also associated with another study on T cells in Graves' hyperthyroidism and ophthalmopathy.

The specimen comprised peripheral blood mononuclear cells (PBMCs), sampled at new diagnosis, from a patient treated with antithyroid drugs. These receptors all stem from a middle-aged man with Graves disease.

The chain carries TRBV27 and TRBJ1-5; TRBD1 aligns across 8 bases. The germline gives CDR1 MNHEY, CDR2 SMNVEV (reference sequence). The CDR3 is made up of 18 amino acids. Trimming removed 6 bases from V and 0 bases from J; junction bases left unmatched: 13. As DNA, the CDR3 is TGTGCCAGCAGCACTCAAGTTCCGACAGGGGATAGCAATCAGCCCCAGCATTTT. It translates to CASSTQVPTGDSNQPQHF.

Notes on this clonotype: With only one base between it and a far larger clone, this is likely a read error. V and J are TRBV9 and TRBJ2-1, with 9 bases matching TRBD1. CDR3 length equals 17 residues. V was clipped by 3 bases and J by 10 bases; unmatched bases: 17. Germline V gene lookup returns CDR1 SGDLS and CDR2 YYNGEE. The CDR3: CASSERGTGTGLNEQFF. As DNA, the CDR3 is TGTGCCAGCAGCGAACGAGGGACAGGGACAGGCCTAAACGAGCAGTTCTTC. The variable domain in full, completed from reference TRBV9 and TRBJ2-1, reads DSGVTQTPKHLITATGQRVTLRCSPRSGDLSVYWYQQSLDQGLQFLIQYYNGEERAKGNILERFSAQQFPDLHSELNLSSLELGDSALYFCASSERGTGTGLNEQFFGPGTRLTVL.

This clonotype showed up just a few times. The chain has TRBV6-1 and TRBJ1-6, with unresolved D. CDR1 and CDR2 (germline): MNHNS, SASEGT. V was shortened by 6 bases and J by 8 bases, with 11 bases between the two germline ends. The CDR3 is 13 amino acids. CDR3 amino acids: CASSGLSDSPLHF. The CDR3 DNA reads TGTGCCAGCAGCGGGCTGTCGGATTCACCCCTCCACTTT.

This clonotype was observed a handful of times. A much larger clonotype is one base distant, so this may be a read error. The gene calls are TRBV5-1 and TRBJ2-1; D gene ambiguous. CDR1 and CDR2 (germline): SGHRS, YFSETQ. The CDR3 covers 13 residues. CDR3 loop: CASSGQTYNEQLF. The CDR3 DNA is TGCGCCAGCAGTGGGCAGACCTACAATGAGCAGCTCTTC. Together with reference TRBV5-1 and TRBJ2-1, the CDR3 gives the full variable domain: KAGVTQTPRYLIKTRGQQVTLSCSPISGHRSVSWYQQTPGQGLQFLFEYFSETQRNKGNFPGRFSGRQFSNSRSEMNVSTLELGDSALYLCASSGQTYNEQLFGPGTRLTVL.

This clonotype was detected only once. A much larger clone is a single base away; this may be a read error. The chain recombines TRBV11-2 with TRBJ2-1, with D unclear. Trimming shortened V by 1 base and J by 3 bases, and 13 bases separated the two germline ends. The CDR3 is 16 amino acids. CDR1 is SGHAT, CDR2 FQNNGV, per germline. The CDR3 here is CASSLVDTLGYNEQFF. In nucleotides, the CDR3 is TGTGCCAGCAGCTTAGTAGACACTCTGGGCTACAATGAGCAGTTCTTC.

J is TRBJ2-1 and V is TRBV18; D possibly corresponds to TRBD1 (5 bases). The V gene lost 2 bases and the J gene lost 4 bases, with 12 bases spanning the gap. In germline, CDR1 is KGHSH, CDR2 LQKENI. The CDR3 loop spans 15 amino acids. The CDR3 DNA is TGTGCCAGCTCACCAACTCAGCGACAGTACAATGAGCAGTTCTTC. It yields the protein CASSPTQRQYNEQFF.

V and J are TRBV20-1 and TRBJ1-2; D possibly corresponds to TRBD1 (5 bases). Germline V CDR1 and CDR2: DFQATT, SNEGSKA (reference sequence). V was shortened by 1 base and J by 8 bases, with 14 bases between the two germline ends. The CDR3 has 13 amino acids. Here the CDR3 DNA reads TGCAGTGCTAGAGTGGACATTCGCTCGGGCTACACCTTC. Translated: CSARVDIRSGYTF.

The chain combines TRBV2 with TRBJ2-1; D is unclear. V dropped 7 bases and J dropped 0 bases, with 13 bases sitting between them. The CDR3 length is 15 residues. Germline V lookup: CDR1 SNHLY, CDR2 FYNNEI. This CDR3 is CASTTSYRSYNEQFF. The CDR3 DNA sequence: TGTGCCAGCACCACTTCCTACCGCTCCTACAATGAGCAGTTCTTC.

This clonotype was observed at least ten times. The rearrangement joins TRBV24-1 to TRBJ2-1, with D possibly matching TRBD2 (5 bases). CDR3 length equals 14 residues. V gave up 3 bases and J gave up 7 bases, with 12 bases separating them. Germline lookup yields CDR1 KGHDR and CDR2 SFDVKD. The CDR3 DNA is TGTGCCACCAGTGATCGCACCCGGGGAAATGAGCAGTTCTTC. Its translation: CATSDRTRGNEQFF.

This clonotype was picked up a small number of times. The rearrangement uses TRBV13 and TRBJ2-1, with D perhaps matching TRBD1 or TRBD2 (5 bases each). This CDR3 has 14 amino acids. The germline V and J ends were trimmed by 2 bases and 9 bases, with 14 bases remaining between them. Germline V gives CDR1 PRHDT, CDR2 FYEKMQ (reference sequence). CDR3 sequence (DNA): TGTGCCAGCAGCTTACGAGGCAGGGACGTTGAGCAGTTCTTC. Encoded protein: CASSLRGRDVEQFF.

The rearrangement links TRBV15 to TRBJ1-1; TRBD1 is a possible D gene (6 bases). This CDR3 has 16 residues. Germline V CDR1 and CDR2: LNHNV, YYDKDF (reference sequence). Trimming left V 1 base short and J 1 base short, with 13 bases between. CDR3 loop: CATSRGVPGANTEAFF. The DNA of the CDR3 is TGTGCCACCAGCAGAGGGGTACCGGGGGCGAACACTGAAGCTTTCTTT.

In its sample, this clonotype was seen a few times. The chain couples TRBV7-9 to TRBJ1-6, with a weak D call TRBD1 (5 bases). Trimming stripped 8 bases from V and 12 bases from J, with 17 bases between. The CDR3 is 13 residues long. CDR1 SEHNR and CDR2 FQNEAQ come from the germline V gene (reference sequence). The CDR3 nucleotides are TGTGCCAGCGGGGACGGAGGAATACAACCCCTCCACTTT. Encoded protein: CASGDGGIQPLHF. The full variable domain, completed using reference TRBV7-9 and TRBJ1-6, is DTGVSQNPRHKITKRGQNVTFRCDPISEHNRLYWYRQTLGQGPEFLTYFQNEAQLEKSRLLSDRFSAERPKGSFSTLEIQRTEQGDSAMYLCASGDGGIQPLHFGNGTRLTVT.

This clonotype was seen ten or more times. This chain links TRBV12-3 or TRBV12-4 with TRBJ2-1; tentatively, D is TRBD2 (5 bases). The CDR3 is 16 amino acids. Trimming removed 1 base from V and 2 bases from J, with 12 bases in between. CDR3 DNA sequence: TGTGCCAGCAGTTTAGTGGACTGGGTCCCCTACAATGAGCAGTTCTTC. This codes for CASSLVDWVPYNEQFF.

This clonotype was counted a few times. The V gene is TRBV28, the J gene TRBJ1-2; 7 nucleotides line up with TRBD1. This CDR3 is built from 13 residues. The V gene's germline CDR1 is MDHEN and CDR2 SYDVKM. V gave up 6 bases and J gave up 5 bases; unmatched junction bases: 6. The CDR3 reads CASRPGQVYGYTF. CDR3 nucleotide sequence: TGTGCCAGCAGACCTGGACAGGTATATGGCTACACCTTC.

This clonotype was recorded at least ten times. The V and J genes are TRBV29-1 and TRBJ2-5; no reliable D call. This CDR3 contains 12 residues. The germline V gene has CDR1 SQVTM and CDR2 ANQGSEA. Trimming stripped 5 bases from V and 5 bases from J, with 12 bases between. CDR3 in amino acids: CSVYAPAETQYF. CDR3 nucleotide sequence: TGCAGCGTTTATGCGCCGGCCGAGACCCAGTACTTC.

The sample holds many counts of this clonotype. This chain joins TRBV20-1 and TRBJ2-1; 14 bases line up with TRBD2. Germline V gives CDR1 DFQATT, CDR2 SNEGSKA (reference sequence). Trimming cost V 6 bases and J 8 bases; bases outside gene matches: 3. There are 13 residues in the CDR3. This CDR3 reads CSARGLAGDEQFF. The CDR3 DNA reads as TGCAGTGCGAGGGGACTAGCGGGAGATGAGCAGTTCTTC.

This clonotype was observed many times. V is TRBV13 and J is TRBJ2-7, with 9 bases matching TRBD1. CDR3 length: 14 amino acids. The junction had 6 bases not matched to a gene; V was cut back by 4 bases and J by 5 bases. From germline, CDR1 is PRHDT and CDR2 FYEKMQ (reference sequence). The CDR3: CASSSQGARNEQYF. The CDR3 DNA sequence: TGTGCCAGCAGCTCACAGGGGGCGCGGAACGAGCAGTACTTC.

This chain connects TRBV28 to TRBJ2-1; TRBD2 agrees at 13 bases. The CDR3 sequence is 17 residues long. Germline V lookup: CDR1 MDHEN, CDR2 SYDVKM. The ends lost 6 bases at V and 4 bases at J; junction bases unmatched: 9. The CDR3 sequence is CASSDPGLAGRYNEQFF. The CDR3 DNA reads as TGTGCCAGCAGCGATCCGGGACTAGCGGGAAGGTACAATGAGCAGTTCTTC.

This clonotype has ten or more counts. CDR3 amino acids: CSARDPFSTDTQYF. The DNA of the CDR3 is TGCAGTGCTAGAGATCCGTTTAGCACAGATACGCAGTATTTT. This rearrangement joins TRBV20-1 to TRBJ2-3; D not certain. CDR1 and CDR2 (germline): DFQATT, SNEGSKA (reference sequence). V was trimmed by 0 bases and J by 0 bases, leaving 7 bases between them. CDR3 length equals 14 residues.

This clonotype was found many times. The CDR3 DNA sequence: TGTGCCAGCAGTTACTTAAAGAACTACGAGCAGTACTTC. Translation: CASSYLKNYEQYF. The rearrangement joins TRBV6-2 or TRBV6-3 to TRBJ2-7; D is unresolved. Germline CDR1 reads MNHEY; CDR2 reads SVGEGT. This CDR3 is 13 amino acids long. Deletions cut 1 base from V and 3 bases from J, with 7 bases between.

This rearrangement joins TRBV5-1 to TRBJ1-4, with D maybe TRBD1 (6 bases). V shed 5 bases and J shed 3 bases, with 14 bases lying between them. This CDR3 contains 15 residues. The germline V gene encodes CDR1 SGHRS and CDR2 YFSETQ. The CDR3 loop is CASRRGGGSNEKLFF. CDR3 coding DNA: TGCGCCAGCAGACGAGGGGGGGGGTCTAATGAAAAACTGTTTTTT.

Concerning this clonotype: The junction differs from germline at one of its ends, possibly a read error. The CDR3 sequence is CSAREAGTVNEKLLF. CDR3 nucleotides: TGCAGTGCTAGAGAGGCCGGGACAGTAAATGAAAAACTGCTTTTT. The chain couples TRBV20-1 to TRBJ1-4, with TRBD1 identical over 7 bases. Germline loops: CDR1 DFQATT, CDR2 SNEGSKA (reference sequence). The length of the CDR3 is 15 residues.

This clonotype was seen ten or more times. The V gene is TRBV19, the J gene TRBJ2-1, with 8 bases that match TRBD1. Germline CDR1 LNHDA, CDR2 SQIVND (reference sequence). The V segment lost 7 bases and the J segment 0 bases; nucleotides outside the gene matches: 2. The CDR3 covers 14 residues. The CDR3 spells CASKQGGSYNEQFF. DNA of the CDR3: TGTGCCAGTAAACAGGGGGGCTCCTACAATGAGCAGTTCTTC.

This clonotype was recorded a few times. This rearrangement joins TRBV20-1 to TRBJ2-7; no reliable D call. The V gene's germline CDR1 is DFQATT and CDR2 SNEGSKA (reference sequence). The CDR3 consists of 12 residues. V was cut by 7 bases and J by 3 bases, with 13 bases left in between. The CDR3 bases are TGCAGTGTTCTGGCGAGAGGCTACGAGCAGTACTTC. It yields the protein CSVLARGYEQYF.

The chain has TRBV24-1 and TRBJ2-1, with 12 bases that match TRBD2. Per germline, CDR1 KGHDR and CDR2 SFDVKD. This CDR3 has 16 residues. V was clipped by 3 bases and J by 8 bases; unmatched bases: 7. CDR3 sequence reads: CATSDRSLAGGDEQFF. The CDR3 DNA reads TGTGCCACCAGTGATAGGTCCCTAGCGGGGGGGGATGAGCAGTTCTTC.

This clonotype appeared many times. The gene calls are TRBV28 and TRBJ2-3; a possible D gene is TRBD2 (5 bases). CDR1 and CDR2 (germline): MDHEN, SYDVKM. Between the trimmed V and J ends, which lost 5 bases and 0 bases, there was a span of 9 bases. This CDR3 has 14 amino acids. The CDR3 bases are TGTGCCAGCAGTCTCCGCGGGAGCACAGATACGCAGTATTTT. Translation gives CASSLRGSTDTQYF.

This clonotype was seen at least ten times. The chain uses TRBV24-1 and TRBJ2-5; D is uncertain. Germline V gives CDR1 KGHDR, CDR2 SFDVKD. The CDR3 totals 15 residues. The ends were cut back, 4 bases at V and 0 bases at J, with 11 bases in the middle. CDR3 coding DNA: TGTGCCACCAGTGAGGCGGACGGATACCAAGAGACCCAGTACTTC. It codes for CATSEADGYQETQYF.

This clonotype was found many times. V is TRBV7-8 and J is TRBJ2-7; 7 positions agree with TRBD1. CDR3 length: 14 residues. Per the germline V gene, CDR1 is SGHVS and CDR2 is FQNEAQ. V shed 5 bases, J shed 0 bases, and the junction held 4 bases outside the gene matches. CDR3 nucleotides: TGTGCCAGCAGCCGGACAGGCGTCTCCTACGAGCAGTACTTC. Translating gives CASSRTGVSYEQYF.

The table lists this clonotype with many counts. CDR3: CASSSRDTVTQYF. The CDR3 bases are TGTGCCAGCAGTTCCCGAGACACTGTAACGCAGTATTTT. The chain joins TRBV28 to TRBJ2-3; the D is unclear. CDR1 is MDHEN and CDR2 is SYDVKM in the germline V gene. This CDR3 region has 13 residues. With 4 bases removed from V and 9 bases from J, the gap between germline ends came to 14 bases. The variable domain in full, completed from reference TRBV28 and TRBJ2-3, reads DVKVTQSSRYLVKRTGEKVFLECVQDMDHENMFWYRQDPGLGLRLIYFSYDVKMKEKGDIPEGYSVSREKKERFSLILESASTNQTSMYLCASSSRDTVTQYFGPGTRLTVL.

In its sample, this clonotype was seen a few times. The chain employs TRBV12-3 or TRBV12-4 and TRBJ2-5, with TRBD1 matching over 9 bases. V lost 3 bases, J lost 7 bases, and 6 bases stayed unmatched. This CDR3 region has 14 residues. This chain's CDR3 is CASSLGVGQGTQYF. DNA for the CDR3: TGTGCCAGCAGTTTGGGGGTGGGACAGGGGACCCAGTACTTC.

This clonotype was found a few times. The rearrangement uses TRBV11-2 and TRBJ2-2; 14 nucleotides line up with TRBD2. V was pared by 5 bases and J by 1 base, with 6 bases of the junction left unmatched. There are 18 residues in the CDR3. Per the germline V gene, CDR1 is SGHAT and CDR2 is FQNNGV. For the CDR3, the DNA is TGTGCCAGCAGCCCCGGGACTAGCGGGGGTCTGAACACCGGGGAGCTGTTTTTT. Its protein is CASSPGTSGGLNTGELFF.